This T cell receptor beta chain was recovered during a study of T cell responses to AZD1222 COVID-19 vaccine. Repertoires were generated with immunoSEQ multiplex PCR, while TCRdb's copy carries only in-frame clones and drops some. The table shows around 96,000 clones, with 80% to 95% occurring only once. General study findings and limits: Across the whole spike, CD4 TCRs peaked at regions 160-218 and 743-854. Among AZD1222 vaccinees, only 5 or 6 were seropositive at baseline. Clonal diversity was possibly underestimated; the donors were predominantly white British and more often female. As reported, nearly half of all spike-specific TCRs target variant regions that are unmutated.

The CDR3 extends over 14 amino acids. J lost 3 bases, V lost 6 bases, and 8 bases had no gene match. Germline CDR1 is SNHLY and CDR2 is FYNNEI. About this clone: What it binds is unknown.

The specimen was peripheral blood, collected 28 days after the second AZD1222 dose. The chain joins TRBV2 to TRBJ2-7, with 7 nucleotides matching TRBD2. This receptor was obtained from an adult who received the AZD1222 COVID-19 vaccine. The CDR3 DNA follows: TGTGCCAGCAGCCCCGGGACTAACCGCTACGAGCAGTACTTC. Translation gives CASSPGTNRYEQYF.